The table lists the clone carrying this TCR beta chain with many counts. Its target is not known. In germline, CDR1 is SQVTM, CDR2 ANQGSEA. This CDR3 is built from 13 residues. V dropped 4 bases and J dropped 4 bases, with 12 bases sitting between them. The record originates from a study of T cell repertoires in cytomegalovirus infection. Study background: CMV infection plus the matching HLA type was flagged by public TCR beta signatures.

Study-level findings and limits: The study found HLA-C-restricted CMV-specific TCR beta clonotypes dominating the ex vivo response.

From the reads, TCRdb called clonotypes with MiXCR, one entry per CDR3 protein. The table has roughly 230,000 distinct CDR3 sequences, about 5.9% seen once. The clonotype originates from a human donor in good health (CMV status not recorded). Some clones in this sample may be carry-over from other donors' samples. The sequenced material came from PBMCs. The J gene is TRBJ2-3, the V gene TRBV29-1; TRBD1 is a possible D gene (6 bases). The CDR3 DNA sequence: TGCAGCGTTGGACAGGTGCATGCAGATACGCAGTATTTT. Amino acids: CSVGQVHADTQYF.